The text below deals with one TCR beta chain. Its antigen has not been determined. There are no base qualities to consult, and no much larger clone falls within one base. Patients with a history of autoimmune disease or receiving systemic immunosuppression were excluded from the trial. Peripheral blood for TCR sequencing was collected from all dose cohorts at baseline, on cycle 4 day 1, and on cycle 7 day 1. Samples came from an open-label, multicenter, first-in-human phase I dose-escalation trial of ivuxolimab. Adults with locally advanced or metastatic melanoma, renal cell, hepatocellular, or head and neck squamous cell carcinoma were enrolled in the trial. Before TCR sequencing, CD4+ T cells and CD8+ T cells were sorted from peripheral blood as separate populations. Based on the germline V gene, the CDR1 and CDR2 sequences are MNHNS and SASEGT. CDR3 length: 15 amino acids, cysteine to phenylalanine. Of all the DNA, just the CDR3 is kept, 45 bases in frame from base 1. The junction carries 18 bases between V and J, which are trimmed by 2 bases and 10 bases respectively.

These data come from a study of OX40 agonist ivuxolimab in advanced cancers. Describing the broader study: Ivuxolimab was a fully human IgG2 agonistic monoclonal antibody targeting the costimulatory receptor OX40 (CD134). Intravenous ivuxolimab was administered to patients every 2 weeks at six dose levels: 0.01, 0.1, 0.3, 1.5, 3 and 10 mg/kg. Of the approximately 54 patients in dose escalation, about 20 had hepatocellular carcinoma, roughly 15 had melanoma, 9 had renal cell carcinoma and 9 had head and neck cancer. In the dose-escalation cohort, 82.7% of patients were male, and the mean age was around 65 years with a range of about 23 to 79. Patients were allowed to have had prior anti-PD-1, anti-PD-L1 or anti-CTLA-4 therapy, and 40% to 45% of the dose-escalation patients had previously received checkpoint inhibitors. Partial responses were achieved by three dose-escalation patients, of whom one had hepatocellular carcinoma and two had cutaneous melanoma. Peripheral TCRbeta sequencing was intended to test whether TCR sequence diversity was altered and clonal T-cell expansion was caused by ivuxolimab. The paper describes the monotherapy dose-escalation part (N = 52 patients) of the phase I trial of ivuxolimab.

Study-wide conclusions, independent of this receptor: At doses of 0.1 to 3.0 mg/kg, clonal expansion of both CD4+ and CD8+ T cells in blood was seen between baseline and week 6. After ivuxolimab, expanded clones were on average more numerous among CD8+ T cells than among CD4+ T cells. In partial responders in the 0.1-3.0 mg/kg groups, normalized peripheral clonal expansion was found to be among the lowest, especially among CD8+ T cells. The antigen specificity of the clonally expanded peripheral T cells was not determined. Low levels of normalized T-cell clonal expansion were also shown by some nonresponding patients.

Genomic DNA was extracted from sorted cells for sequencing of the TCRbeta CDR3 region. TCRbeta CDR3 regions were sequenced using the immunoSEQ Assay. Sourced from immuneACCESS, this table was stored by TCRdb with only in-frame sequences that have V and J called. A share of the clones is absent; for the studies checked, an unresolved V gene accounts for under half, and the remainder has no known explanation. This sample lists under 45,000 clones; approximately 80% were detected once. The top ten clones comprise over 2.5% of the sample. The source was CD4+ or CD8+ T cells sorted from blood, collected in a trial of the OX40 agonist ivuxolimab. In this chain, TRBV6-1 is recombined with TRBJ2-1; the D gene lacks a confident call. This receptor was taken from an adult with an advanced solid tumor such as melanoma, head and neck, liver or kidney cancer. The DNA sequence is as follows: TGTGCCAGCAGTGAAAATGTGGGATCCCACTCCGAGCAGTTCTTC. This gives the protein CASSENVGSHSEQFF.